The TCR beta chain under discussion was sequenced for a study of identical twins. Comments on this clonotype: The antigen remains unidentified.

TCRdb ran MiXCR on the 5' RACE reads and lists one entry per CDR3 protein. The repertoire holds a few hundred thousand distinct CDR3 sequences, with 10% to 13% as singletons. The CDR3 contains 14 residues. Germline loops: CDR1 ENHRY, CDR2 SYGVKD. Trimming removed 5 bases at V and 5 bases at J, with 10 bases between. Study-wide points: Clonotypes of the beta chain that were abundant in cord blood carried fewer insertions (memory repertoires showed none). Excess low generation probability was seen in twin-shared out-of-frame alpha sequences. Interpretation of the results relied on cross-sectional statistical analysis and not on following the same donors.

This chain joins TRBV10-3 and TRBJ1-6; D is perhaps TRBD1 (5 bases). This clonotype was sampled from a man aged 50 or older in good health. Material: memory T cells sorted from blood. Written as DNA, the CDR3 is TGTGCCATCAGTCGGGACCGGAATAATTCACCCCTCCACTTT. Translating gives CAISRDRNNSPLHF.